The 16 T cell receptor beta chains given below trace back to one sample, sequenced in a study of Ad26.COV2.S vaccination and SARS-CoV-2 variants. Documented treatment: around 19 received Ad26.COV2.S at low or high dose, single or two shots; about 5 received placebo; per-sample allocation not given. Sampling occurred on day 63 after the first vaccine or placebo injection. Repertoires were generated with immunoSEQ multiplex PCR, while TCRdb's copy carries only in-frame clones and drops some. The table has just under 250,000 clones, 88% seen once. The sample consisted of peripheral blood, taken in a trial of Ad26.COV2.S vaccine versus placebo. Receptor source: a person between 18 and 60 years old who received the Ad26.COV2.S COVID-19 vaccine or a placebo.

This clone was seen only once. The chain joins TRBV19 to TRBJ2-2, with 7 bases fitting TRBD1. Germline trimming cut 5 bases from V and 6 bases from J; bases unmatched to any gene: 9. The V gene's germline CDR1 is LNHDA and CDR2 SQIVND (reference sequence). The CDR3 covers 15 residues. The CDR3 here is CASSPSRQGAGELFF. The CDR3 region has the DNA TGTGCCAGTAGTCCTTCCCGACAGGGAGCCGGGGAGCTGTTTTTT.

This sequence joins TRBV2 and TRBJ1-5, with 7 nucleotides matching TRBD1. V gave up 6 bases and J gave up 2 bases; unmatched junction bases: 7. Germline loops: CDR1 SNHLY, CDR2 FYNNEI. The CDR3 is made up of 15 amino acids. The CDR3 DNA follows: TGTGCCAGCAGAACTAGGACAGGAGGCAATCAGCCCCAGCATTTT. Protein sequence: CASRTRTGGNQPQHF.

The rearrangement uses TRBV10-1 and TRBJ2-2; the D is unclear. Trimming removed 10 bases at V and 3 bases at J, with 15 bases between. This CDR3 spans 14 amino acids. Germline V CDR1 and CDR2: WNHNN, SYGVQD (reference sequence). The CDR3 sequence is CATCSGDYTGELFF. The CDR3 nucleotides are TGCGCCACCTGTAGTGGAGACTACACCGGGGAGCTGTTTTTT.

The J gene is TRBJ2-7, the V gene TRBV19, with D hard to call. V was cut by 1 base and J by 3 bases, with 10 bases left in between. The CDR3 sequence is 14 residues long. Per the germline V gene, CDR1 is LNHDA and CDR2 is SQIVND (reference sequence). DNA of the CDR3: TGTGCCAGTAGTATAGGGCACCTCCTCTACGAGCAGTACTTC. This codes for CASSIGHLLYEQYF.

This clone was detected ten times or more. J is TRBJ1-2 and V is TRBV6-6; 9 bases line up with TRBD1. The CDR3 is 14 residues long. From germline, CDR1 is MNHNY and CDR2 SVGAGI (reference sequence). V gave up 5 bases and J gave up 4 bases; unmatched junction bases: 5. The CDR3 DNA reads as TGTGCCAGCAGTCCTGGACAGGGGACCTATGGCTACACCTTC. This codes for CASSPGQGTYGYTF.

V and J are TRBV6-1 and TRBJ2-3; 13 bases line up with TRBD2. CDR1 and CDR2 from the germline V gene are MNHNS and SASEGT. Losses at the gene ends were 0 bases for V and 3 bases for J; bases not matched to a gene: 0. The CDR3 spans 16 residues. CDR3 loop: CASSEATSGRTDTQYF. CDR3 nucleotide sequence: TGTGCCAGCAGTGAAGCGACTAGCGGGAGGACAGATACGCAGTATTTT.

The J gene is TRBJ2-7, the V gene TRBV15, with a possible D match to TRBD1 (5 bases). CDR1 and CDR2 (germline): LNHNV, YYDKDF (reference sequence). The CDR3 has 14 residues. V was pared by 3 bases and J by 1 base, with 10 bases between. The CDR3 sequence is CATSRKGPSYEQYF. CDR3 DNA sequence: TGTGCCACCAGCAGGAAGGGGCCGTCCTACGAGCAGTACTTC.

The chain uses TRBV13 and TRBJ1-2, with 7 positions matching TRBD1. This CDR3 is 17 amino acids long. Trimming took 2 bases from V and 7 from J; bases not matched to a gene: 16. Germline V gene lookup returns CDR1 PRHDT and CDR2 FYEKMQ (reference sequence). This chain's CDR3 is CASSLFSSARAGGGYTF. DNA of the CDR3: TGTGCCAGCAGCTTATTTAGTTCGGCCCGGGCAGGGGGTGGCTACACCTTC. Based on the CDR3 plus reference TRBV13 and TRBJ1-2, the full variable domain is AAGVIQSPRHLIKEKRETATLKCYPIPRHDTVYWYQQGPGQDPQFLISFYEKMQSDKGSIPDRFSAQQFSDYHSELNMSSLELGDSALYFCASSLFSSARAGGGYTFGSGTRLTVV.

V is TRBV2 and J is TRBJ2-5, with 13 bases that match TRBD2. Unmatched junction bases numbered 13, after V lost 11 bases and J lost 4 bases. This CDR3 spans 16 amino acids. Germline CDR1 and CDR2: SNHLY and FYNNEI. In nucleotides, the CDR3 is TGTGCCGGACAGACCAGGACTAGCGGGGGTGGAGAGACCCAGTACTTC. It specifies CAGQTRTSGGGETQYF.

This clone was picked up one time. This sequence joins TRBV2 and TRBJ2-1; D might be TRBD1 or TRBD2, each matching 5 bases. CDR1 SNHLY and CDR2 FYNNEI come from the germline V gene. Trimming removed 8 bases at V and 4 bases at J, with 18 bases between. This CDR3 has 15 residues. The CDR3 here is CASYLAGTTYNEQFF. The CDR3 nucleotides read TGTGCCAGCTACTTAGCCGGGACCACATACAATGAGCAGTTCTTC.

The rearrangement uses TRBV27 and TRBJ1-3; perhaps TRBD1 as D (6 bases). The CDR3 consists of 18 residues. Per germline, CDR1 MNHEY and CDR2 SMNVEV (reference sequence). V lost 0 bases to trimming and J lost 3 bases, with 18 bases between them. DNA of the CDR3: TGTGCCAGCAGTTTATCCTTTCGGCAGGGGATCGGTGGAAACACCATATATTTT. Amino acids: CASSLSFRQGIGGNTIYF.

The genes are TRBV6-5 and TRBJ1-3, with unresolved D. CDR3 length equals 16 residues. Germline V gives CDR1 MNHEY, CDR2 SVGAGI. Trimming cost V 2 bases and J 2 bases, with 13 bases left between them. The CDR3 region has the DNA TGTGCCAGCAGTTACCTACCGGCGAAGGCTGGAAACACCATATATTTT. Protein: CASSYLPAKAGNTIYF.

The chain joins TRBV25-1 to TRBJ2-3; TRBD1 might be the D (5 bases). With 2 bases removed from V and 0 bases from J, the gap between germline ends came to 9 bases. From germline, CDR1 is MGHDK and CDR2 SYGVNS. CDR3 length: 15 amino acids. CDR3 coding DNA: TGTGCCAGCAGTGAACAACAGGATAGCACAGATACGCAGTATTTT. Residues: CASSEQQDSTDTQYF.

This chain's CDR3 is CASSDGQPQHF. The CDR3, as DNA: TGTGCCAGCAGTGACGGTCAGCCCCAGCATTTT. The gene calls are TRBV6-2 or TRBV6-3 and TRBJ1-5; D is uncertain. CDR1 and CDR2 from the germline V gene are MNHEY and SVGEGT. This CDR3 is built from 11 residues. The germline V and J ends were trimmed by 5 bases and 6 bases, with 5 bases remaining between them.

V usage is TRBV5-5 and J usage is TRBJ2-7; D is unresolved. The CDR3 is 16 residues long. Trimming shortened V by 6 bases and J by 1 base, and 20 bases separated the two germline ends. From germline, CDR1 is SGHKS and CDR2 YYEKEE (reference sequence). CDR3 region: CASTPRLGEVSYEQYF. CDR3 in DNA: TGTGCCAGCACCCCCAGGCTAGGCGAGGTTTCCTACGAGCAGTACTTC.

The chain is built from TRBV3-1 (or the pseudogene TRBV3-2) and TRBJ2-7; D is possibly TRBD2 (5 bases). Germline loops: CDR1 LGHDT, CDR2 YNNKEL (reference sequence). The CDR3 extends over 12 amino acids. Trimming pared 5 bases from V and 6 bases from J, leaving 11 bases between. CDR3 sequence (DNA): TGTGCCAGCAGCTGCATAGCGTCCGAGCAGTACTTC. It encodes CASSCIASEQYF.